This T cell receptor beta chain was observed in a study of blood T cell repertoires in COVID-19. Overall study context: Acute and convalescent COVID-19 samples came from the United States, Italy and Spain.

Germline CDR1 is SQVTM and CDR2 is ANQGSEA. The V and J ends lost 0 bases and 1 base respectively, with 6 bases between them. The CDR3 has 13 residues. As processed by the authors: The assay estimated nucleated cells by amplifying reference gene primers. Here immunoSEQ multiplex PCR was the method, and the copy in TCRdb shows in-frame clones only, minus some. Clone size and the V and J calls come from that table; the DNA yielded D and trimming. The sample has roughly 340,000 clones; roughly 90% are singletons. About this clone: This sample also contains other DNA sequences that code for the same CDR3.

Seattle patient enrollment occurred during active infection, with longitudinal follow-up thereafter. Sample: peripheral blood. The chain combines TRBV29-1 with TRBJ1-1; possibly TRBD1 for D (5 bases). The TCR comes from a woman in her 30s with COVID-19, enrolled during active disease. DNA of the CDR3: TGCAGCGTTGAAGAGGGGGGGAACACTGAAGCTTTCTTT. As protein: CSVEEGGNTEAFF.